Listed here are 24 T cell receptor beta chains from one sample, sequenced in a study of lymphopenia after photon versus proton radiotherapy. The repertoire was sequenced with immunoSEQ multiplex PCR; TCRdb's copy has only in-frame clones and lacks some. The sample lists 60,000 or so clones; roughly 90% were seen once. The sequencing used peripheral blood, collected from a patient treated with proton-based radiotherapy. The receptor set was obtained from a man older than 75 with esophageal cancer.

V and J are TRBV6-4 and TRBJ2-2, with D hard to call. This CDR3 comprises 12 residues. Germline assignment: CDR1 MRHNA and CDR2 SNTAGT. V shed 6 bases and J shed 7 bases, with 9 bases lying between them. This CDR3 is CASRDPGGELFF. As DNA, the CDR3 is TGTGCCAGCAGAGACCCGGGCGGGGAGCTGTTTTTT.

J is TRBJ2-3 and V is TRBV28; D ambiguous. The CDR3 totals 11 residues. CDR1 MDHEN and CDR2 SYDVKM come from the germline V gene. V lost 4 bases and J lost 14, with 13 bases in between. CDR3 DNA: TGTGCCAGCAGTTCAACCCTGGGGATGTATTTT. Residues: CASSSTLGMYF. Full variable domain (remainder filled in from reference TRBV28 and TRBJ2-3): DVKVTQSSRYLVKRTGEKVFLECVQDMDHENMFWYRQDPGLGLRLIYFSYDVKMKEKGDIPEGYSVSREKKERFSLILESASTNQTSMYLCASSSTLGMYFGPGTRLTVL.

The J gene is TRBJ1-1, the V gene TRBV4-3, with 7 bases aligning to TRBD1. The CDR3 is 17 residues long. Germline CDR1 LGHNA, CDR2 YSLEER. The J segment lost 0 bases and the V segment lost 2 bases, leaving 9 bases of the junction unmatched. The CDR3 sequence is CASSQMPGQKVNTEAFF. CDR3 nucleotide sequence: TGCGCCAGCAGCCAAATGCCGGGACAGAAAGTGAACACTGAAGCTTTCTTT.

The V gene is TRBV12-5, the J gene TRBJ2-5; possibly TRBD1 for D (5 bases). The CDR3 length is 14 residues. Trimming took off 5 bases at V and 5 bases at J, with 15 bases between the two ends. The V gene's germline CDR1 is LGHNT and CDR2 FRNRAP. CDR3 protein: CASGRTARGETQYF. The CDR3 nucleotides read TGTGCTAGTGGTCGGACCGCTAGGGGTGAGACCCAGTACTTC.

V gene TRBV5-8 combines with J gene TRBJ2-3; TRBD2 might be the D (6 bases). Germline loops: CDR1 SGHTS, CDR2 YDEGEE. Trimming left V 0 bases short and J 4 bases short, with 15 bases between. There are 16 residues in the CDR3. The CDR3 spells CASSLAVTGAADTQYF. The CDR3 DNA reads as TGTGCCAGCAGCTTGGCCGTGACGGGAGCAGCAGATACGCAGTATTTT.

This clone has just one count. The genes are TRBV6-5 and TRBJ1-5, with D perhaps matching TRBD1 (6 bases). The CDR3 is made up of 15 amino acids. Per the germline V gene, CDR1 is MNHEY and CDR2 is SVGAGI. V lost 2 bases and J lost 4, with 12 bases in between. The CDR3 bases are TGTGCCAGCAGTTACCCCGGGACACTGAATCAGCCCCAGCATTTT. As protein: CASSYPGTLNQPQHF.

This clone was found once. The rearrangement uses TRBV9 and TRBJ2-7, with unresolved D. The CDR3 runs to 13 residues. CDR1 and CDR2 (germline): SGDLS, YYNGEE. The germline V and J ends were trimmed by 0 bases and 5 bases, with 9 bases remaining between them. CDR3 protein: CASSVAVFDEQYF. The CDR3 nucleotides are TGTGCCAGCAGCGTAGCGGTATTTGACGAGCAGTACTTC.

V and J are TRBV19 and TRBJ2-1; TRBD1 matches 8 bases. V was pared by 4 bases and J by 9 bases, with 5 bases of the junction left unmatched. Germline V lookup: CDR1 LNHDA, CDR2 SQIVND (reference sequence). CDR3 length: 13 residues. This CDR3 is CASSTQGAFEQFF. CDR3 DNA: TGTGCCAGTAGTACCCAGGGGGCTTTTGAGCAGTTCTTC.

The J gene is TRBJ2-5, the V gene TRBV29-1, with D unresolved. Germline CDR1 is SQVTM and CDR2 is ANQGSEA. The CDR3 totals 13 residues. The V end lost 4 bases, the J end lost 2 bases, and 11 bases lay between the germline ends. CDR3 in amino acids: CSVGVGGQETQYF. The CDR3 DNA follows: TGCAGCGTTGGAGTGGGTGGGCAAGAGACCCAGTACTTC.

The CDR3 here is CAWRGQGAAEAFF. CDR3 bases: TGTGCCTGGAGGGGACAGGGGGCAGCTGAAGCTTTCTTT. The chain combines TRBV30 with TRBJ1-1; 12 bases agree with TRBD1. The CDR3 runs 13 residues. Germline V lookup: CDR1 GTSNPN, CDR2 SVGIG (reference sequence). J lost 6 bases, V lost 3 bases, and 2 bases had no gene match.

The rearrangement joins TRBV2 to TRBJ2-2, with D hard to call. The CDR3 spans 13 residues. With 5 bases removed from V and 5 bases from J, the gap between germline ends came to 9 bases. Germline values: CDR1 SNHLY, CDR2 FYNNEI. This CDR3 is CASSYAETGELFF. CDR3 coding DNA: TGTGCCAGCAGTTATGCGGAAACCGGGGAGCTGTTTTTT.

V gene TRBV7-9 combines with J gene TRBJ1-1; the D gene is possibly TRBD1 (5 bases). The length of the CDR3 is 13 residues. Germline CDR1 reads SEHNR; CDR2 reads FQNEAQ (reference sequence). The germline V and J ends were trimmed by 1 base and 4 bases, with 7 bases remaining between them. CDR3 in amino acids: CASSLGDATEAFF. For the CDR3, the DNA is TGTGCCAGCAGCTTAGGGGACGCCACTGAAGCTTTCTTT.

V is TRBV7-9 and J is TRBJ1-4, with a possible D match to TRBD1 (6 bases). Deletions cut 6 bases from V and 3 bases from J, with 11 bases between. Germline V gene data show CDR1 as SEHNR and CDR2 as FQNEAQ (reference sequence). The length of the CDR3 is 14 residues. The CDR3 loop is CASRPDSANEKLFF. The CDR3 DNA reads TGTGCCAGCAGACCGGACAGTGCTAATGAAAAACTGTTTTTT.

The CDR3 here is CASSPLATSYEQYF. CDR3 DNA: TGTGCCAGCAGCCCGCTAGCGACCTCCTACGAGCAGTACTTC. The chain combines TRBV9 with TRBJ2-7, with a weak D call TRBD2 (6 bases). The CDR3 totals 14 residues. CDR1 is SGDLS and CDR2 is YYNGEE in the germline V gene. V lost 4 bases to trimming and J lost 0 bases, with 11 bases between them.

J is TRBJ1-2 and V is TRBV25-1; D unresolved. V shed 4 bases and J shed 2 bases, with 11 bases lying between them. Germline loops: CDR1 MGHDK, CDR2 SYGVNS. The CDR3 has 14 residues. In DNA form, the CDR3 reads TGTGCCAGCAGTGGACGCGACTTCAACTATGGCTACACCTTC. This encodes CASSGRDFNYGYTF.

The V call is TRBV4-2, the J call TRBJ1-5, with D possibly TRBD1 on 6 matching bases. The CDR3 consists of 16 residues. The germline V gene has CDR1 LGHNA and CDR2 YNFKEQ. Trimming left V 3 bases short and J 4 bases short, with 16 bases between. As DNA, the CDR3 is TGTGCCAGCAGCCACTCCCCCCTAGACAGGAATCAGCCCCAGCATTTT. This gives the protein CASSHSPLDRNQPQHF.

The DNA for the CDR3 is TGTGCCAGCAGCTTCAAGCCGGGACAGAACTACGAGCAGTACTTC. This encodes CASSFKPGQNYEQYF. The chain employs TRBV5-5 and TRBJ2-7, with 7 nucleotides matching TRBD1. V lost 2 bases, J lost 3 bases, and 8 bases stayed unmatched. CDR3 size: 15 residues. CDR1 is SGHKS and CDR2 is YYEKEE in the germline V gene (reference sequence).

The chain employs TRBV27 and TRBJ2-7; D ambiguous. Trimming shortened V by 0 bases and J by 3 bases, and 6 bases separated the two germline ends. CDR1 is MNHEY, CDR2 SMNVEV, per germline (reference sequence). The CDR3 totals 13 residues. DNA for the CDR3: TGTGCCAGCAGTTTATCGGGCCACTACGAGCAGTACTTC. Translating gives CASSLSGHYEQYF.

The chain couples TRBV7-2 to TRBJ2-3; 12 bases match TRBD2. CDR1 and CDR2 from the germline V gene are SGHTA and FQGNSA. The CDR3 covers 14 residues. Unmatched junction bases numbered 4, after V lost 6 bases and J lost 6 bases. The CDR3 DNA follows: TGTGCCAGCAGTTCTAGCGGGAGGGGGGATACGCAGTATTTT. It specifies CASSSSGRGDTQYF.

V gene TRBV5-4 combines with J gene TRBJ2-5; TRBD2 matches 14 bases. The CDR3 has 17 amino acids. Germline V gene lookup returns CDR1 SGHNT and CDR2 YYREEE (reference sequence). V lost 4 bases to trimming and J lost 4 bases; unmatched junction nucleotides: 9. The CDR3 DNA reads TGTGCCAGCAGCCAACCGGGACTAGCGGGAGTAGGAGAGACCCAGTACTTC. It codes for CASSQPGLAGVGETQYF.

The rearrangement uses TRBV19 and TRBJ1-2, with TRBD1 matching over 9 bases. The CDR3 has 14 amino acids. The V and J ends lost 6 bases and 5 bases, in that order; junction bases with no gene match: 7. The V gene's germline CDR1 is LNHDA and CDR2 SQIVND (reference sequence). CDR3 DNA sequence: TGTGCCAGTAGGCCGTTTGACAGGGGGTATGGCTACACCTTC. It specifies CASRPFDRGYGYTF.

V gene TRBV9 combines with J gene TRBJ1-2, with a possible D match to TRBD1 (5 bases). The CDR3 runs 13 residues. V lost 5 bases and J lost 4, with 12 bases in between. Germline V CDR1 and CDR2: SGDLS, YYNGEE. The CDR3 bases are TGTGCCAGCAGTCCTGTCGGGGCCTATGGCTACACCTTC. Translation: CASSPVGAYGYTF.

V gene TRBV4-3 combines with J gene TRBJ2-7, with D hard to call. Germline CDR1 and CDR2: LGHNA and YSLEER. The CDR3 spans 14 residues. V was trimmed by 2 bases and J by 1 base, leaving 9 bases between them. CDR3 in amino acids: CASSQWAPSYEQYF. The CDR3 coding sequence is TGCGCCAGCAGCCAATGGGCGCCTTCCTACGAGCAGTACTTC.

This chain connects TRBV15 to TRBJ2-2; a possible D gene is TRBD1 (6 bases). Germline CDR1 is LNHNV and CDR2 is YYDKDF (reference sequence). V lost 6 bases to trimming and J lost 4 bases, with 9 bases between them. This CDR3 is built from 13 residues. Written as DNA, the CDR3 is TGTGCCACCAGGACAGGAACCACCGGGGAGCTGTTTTTT. Protein sequence: CATRTGTTGELFF.